This T cell receptor beta chain was recovered during a study of beta chain features in type 1 diabetes. Study observations and caveats: When Type 1 diabetes patients were examined, their TCRB CDR3s proved moderately but significantly shorter in all four CD4+ subsets. Any HLA effect on TCRB rearrangement was left unresolved by small sub-analyses.

Sorting gave populations that all exceeded 95% purity. Comment on this clone: The target antigen is unknown. Other DNA sequences in this sample translate to the same CDR3.

Germline CDR1 and CDR2: KGHSH and LQKENI. This CDR3 contains 14 residues. V shed 1 base and J 5 bases; nucleotides not matched to a gene: 4. Expressed TCRB transcripts were sequenced after all isolated RNA was converted to cDNA. Clones were sequenced by immunoSEQ multiplex PCR, and TCRdb holds only the in-frame ones, with some missing. Among over 200,000 clones listed, about a tenth were seen once. Sequencing input: naive CD4+ T cells from blood. The chain combines TRBV18 with TRBJ2-5; 7 nucleotides match TRBD1. This clonotype originated in a man aged 25 to 40 with type 1 diabetes. The CDR3 coding sequence is TGTGCCAGCTCACCACAGGGGGCAGGGGAGACCCAGTACTTC. It yields the protein CASSPQGAGETQYF.